The present T cell receptor (beta chain) was sequenced within a study of blood T cell repertoires in COVID-19. Per germline, CDR1 SGHTA and CDR2 FQGNSA. Trimming at V came to 2 bases and at J to 9 bases, leaving 9 bases not matched to a gene. The CDR3 contains 14 residues. Some clones are missing from TCRdb's copy, which holds only in-frame ones; the method was immunoSEQ multiplex PCR. The sample includes tens of thousands of clones, roughly nine tenths of them seen just once. V and J are TRBV7-2 and TRBJ1-1; TRBD1 aligns across 7 bases. Sequenced sample: peripheral blood. The TCR originated in a human donor in a cohort sampled during active COVID-19. CDR3 nucleotide sequence: TGTGCCAGCAGCTTAAAAGGGAGACAGGGCAAAGCTTTCTTT. This encodes CASSLKGRQGKAFF.